Listed below are T cell receptor beta chains from one sample, sequenced in a study of blood T cells in healthy people across ages. TCRdb called the 5' RACE reads again in MiXCR, with one record for every CDR3 protein. Of about 580,000 distinct CDR3 sequences in the sample, roughly 48% were seen once. Sequencing was performed on blood. The receptor set was obtained from an older man in good health. The CDR3 runs from the conserved cysteine through the conserved F or W. D genes are given only for firm matches. Only part of the rows carry a size: once, few, many, or a class if the clone is expanded.

.	TRBV20-1	TRBJ1-2	TRBD1	CSAREDRENGYTF	TGCAGTGCTAGAGAAGACAGGGAAAACGGCTACACCTTC
few	TRBV7-3	TRBJ1-6	.	CASSLLGQGNNSPLHF	TGTGCCAGCAGCTTATTAGGGCAGGGCAATAATTCACCCCTCCACTTT
.	TRBV7-2	TRBJ2-5	TRBD1	CASSLRGDRGVAQYF	TGTGCCAGCAGCTTAAGGGGGGACAGGGGTGTGGCCCAGTACTTC
.	TRBV20-1	TRBJ2-1	TRBD2	CSARFKSGTYNEQFF	TGCAGTGCTAGATTTAAAAGCGGGACCTACAATGAGCAGTTCTTC
.	TRBV7-6	TRBJ2-7	.	CASSFSSAPGEQYF	TGTGCCAGCAGCTTTTCGTCAGCCCCCGGCGAGCAGTACTTC
few	TRBV5-1	TRBJ1-1	.	CASSLAVTDGNTEAFF	TGCGCCAGCAGCTTGGCTGTAACAGACGGGAACACTGAAGCTTTCTTT
few	TRBV7-2	TRBJ2-4	.	CASSLAERTAYF	TGTGCCAGCAGCTTAGCGGAAAGGACGGCGTACTTC
once	TRBV12-3/TRBV12-4	TRBJ2-5	.	CASSLAGVGRGRYQETQYF	TGTGCCAGCAGTTTAGCTGGGGTGGGAAGGGGCCGGTACCAAGAGACCCAGTACTTC
.	TRBV5-6	TRBJ2-7	.	CASSPMAGYEQYF	TGTGCCAGCAGCCCCATGGCGGGGTACGAGCAGTACTTC
.	TRBV7-9	TRBJ2-5	TRBD2	CASSATQLAGGRETQYF	TGTGCCAGCAGCGCAACGCAACTAGCGGGGGGGCGAGAGACCCAGTACTTC
.	TRBV20-1	TRBJ1-2	.	CSVTPPDRFGGYTF	TGCAGCGTGACCCCGCCGGACCGATTTGGAGGCTACACCTTC
few	TRBV7-2	TRBJ2-5	.	CASSLISRGETQYF	TGTGCCAGCAGCTTAATATCACGGGGAGAGACCCAGTACTTC
.	TRBV3-1	TRBJ2-7	.	CASSHRSKSYEQYF	TGTGCCAGCAGCCATAGGAGTAAATCCTACGAGCAGTACTTC
few	TRBV7-2	TRBJ2-3	TRBD2	CASSSMAGGATDTQYF	TGTGCCAGCAGCTCGATGGCGGGGGGGGCCACAGATACGCAGTATTTT
.	TRBV6-2/TRBV6-3	TRBJ2-7	.	CASSYTAINEQYF	TGTGCCAGCAGTTATACAGCAATTAATGAGCAGTACTTC
many	TRBV7-2	TRBJ2-3	.	CASSLVAGSTDTQYF	TGTGCCAGCAGCTTAGTGGCAGGCAGCACAGATACGCAGTATTTT
.	TRBV10-3	TRBJ2-1	TRBD2	CAINRLAGVNEQFF	TGTGCCATCAACCGACTAGCGGGTGTCAATGAGCAGTTCTTC
many	TRBV7-2	TRBJ2-5	.	CASSLGLPQETQYF	TGTGCCAGCAGCTTAGGTCTACCCCAAGAGACCCAGTACTTC
.	TRBV29-1	TRBJ2-5	TRBD2	CSVGLAMQETQYF	TGCAGCGTTGGACTAGCGATGCAAGAGACCCAGTACTTC
.	TRBV5-1	TRBJ2-7	.	CASTRESSYNEQYF	TGCGCCAGTACTAGGGAGAGCTCCTACAATGAGCAGTACTTC
.	TRBV4-3	TRBJ2-7	.	CASSQAWRGSTYEQYF	TGCGCCAGCAGCCAAGCTTGGCGTGGCAGTACCTACGAGCAGTACTTC
.	TRBV12-3/TRBV12-4	TRBJ2-7	TRBD2	CASTQSGTSDYEQYF	TGTGCCAGCACCCAATCCGGGACTAGCGACTACGAGCAGTACTTC
.	TRBV6-2/TRBV6-3	TRBJ2-7	.	CASSYAIGRRENHEQYF	TGTGCCAGCAGTTACGCCATAGGGCGTAGAGAGAACCACGAGCAGTACTTC
.	TRBV20-1	TRBJ2-1	.	CSAPAPGTANERFF	TGCAGTGCCCCGGCCCCCGGGACTGCCAATGAGCGGTTCTTC
.	TRBV29-1	TRBJ2-7	.	CSVVRDSNYNEQYF	TGCAGCGTTGTCCGGGACTCCAACTACAATGAGCAGTACTTC
.	TRBV6-5	TRBJ1-6	.	CASYWAERNSPLHF	TGTGCCAGCTACTGGGCAGAAAGGAATTCACCCCTCCACTTT
few	TRBV5-1	TRBJ2-7	.	CASSYNPGRTYEQYF	TGCGCCAGCAGCTATAACCCCGGACGGACCTACGAGCAGTACTTC
.	TRBV7-3	TRBJ2-1	TRBD2	CASSTNFQRGAYNEQFF	TGTGCCAGCAGCACCAATTTCCAGCGGGGAGCCTACAATGAGCAGTTCTTC